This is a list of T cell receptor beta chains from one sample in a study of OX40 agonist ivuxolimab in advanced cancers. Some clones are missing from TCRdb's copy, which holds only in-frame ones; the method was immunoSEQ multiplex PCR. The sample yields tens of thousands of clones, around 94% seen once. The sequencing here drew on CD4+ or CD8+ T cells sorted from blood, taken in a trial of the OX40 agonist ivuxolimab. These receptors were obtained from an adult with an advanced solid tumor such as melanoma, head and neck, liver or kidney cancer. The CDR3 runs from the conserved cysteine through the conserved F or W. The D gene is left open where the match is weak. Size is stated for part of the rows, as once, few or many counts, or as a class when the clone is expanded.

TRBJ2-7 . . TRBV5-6 CASSSNSGEQYF TGTGCCAGCAGCTCGAACTCGGGCGAGCAGTACTTC
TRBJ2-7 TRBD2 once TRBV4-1 CASSSASGYEQYF TGCGCCAGCAGTTCGGCTAGCGGCTACGAGCAGTACTTC
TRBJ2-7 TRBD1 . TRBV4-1 CASSQGPTGDNEQYF TGCGCCAGCAGCCAAGGTCCGACAGGGGATAACGAGCAGTACTTC
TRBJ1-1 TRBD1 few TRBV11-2 CASSPTGGIMNTEAFF TGTGCCAGCAGCCCCACAGGGGGCATTATGAACACTGAAGCTTTCTTT
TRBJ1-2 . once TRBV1 CTSGAGGAPDYGYTF TGCACCAGCGGAGCCGGGGGGGCGCCTGACTATGGCTACACCTTC
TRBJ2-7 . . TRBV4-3 CASSQEGPAKYYEQYF TGCGCCAGCAGCCAAGAAGGCCCGGCCAAGTACTACGAGCAGTACTTC
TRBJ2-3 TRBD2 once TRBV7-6 CASSFRTSGGDTDTQYF TGTGCCAGCAGCTTCAGGACTAGCGGGGGGGACACAGATACGCAGTATTTT
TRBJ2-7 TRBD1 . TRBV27 CASRTGVGGKQYF TGTGCCAGCAGGACAGGGGTGGGGGGAAAGCAGTACTTC
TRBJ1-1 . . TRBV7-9 CASSIEGLFTEAFF TGTGCCAGCAGCATTGAGGGGCTGTTCACTGAAGCTTTCTTT
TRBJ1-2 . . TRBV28 CASSSGTDDGYTF TGTGCCAGCAGTTCGGGAACGGACGATGGCTACACCTTC
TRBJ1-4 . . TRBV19 CASKGGEKLFF TGTGCCAGTAAGGGGGGTGAAAAACTGTTTTTT
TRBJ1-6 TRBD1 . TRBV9 CASSVGQGTSPLHF TGTGCCAGCAGCGTAGGACAGGGGACTTCACCCCTCCACTTT
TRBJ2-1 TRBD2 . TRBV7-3 CASGVAGGNEQFF TGTGCCAGCGGAGTAGCGGGAGGCAATGAGCAGTTCTTC
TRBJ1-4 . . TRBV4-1 CASSQEWDTNEKLFF TGCGCCAGCAGCCAAGAATGGGACACTAATGAAAAACTGTTTTTT
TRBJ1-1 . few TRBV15 CATSTDRPVSTEAFF TGTGCCACCAGCACAGACAGGCCAGTCAGCACTGAAGCTTTCTTT
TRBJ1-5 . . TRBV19 CASSMGVPNQPQHF TGTGCCAGTAGTATGGGGGTCCCCAATCAGCCCCAGCATTTT
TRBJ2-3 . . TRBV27 CASSYQGIDTQYF TGTGCCAGCAGTTACCAGGGGATAGATACGCAGTATTTT
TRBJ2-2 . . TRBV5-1 CASSPPSRDIFGELFF TGCGCCAGCAGCCCACCGTCCCGGGACATTTTCGGGGAGCTGTTTTTT
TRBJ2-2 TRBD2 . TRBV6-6 CASSLAGGVTGELFF TGTGCCAGCAGTCTAGCGGGGGGCGTCACCGGGGAGCTGTTTTTT
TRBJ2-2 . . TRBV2 CASSEQGGELFF TGTGCCAGCAGCGAACAGGGCGGGGAGCTGTTTTTT
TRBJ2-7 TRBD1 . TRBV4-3 CASSVHFGTGGYEQYF TGCGCCAGCTCCGTTCATTTTGGGACAGGGGGTTACGAGCAGTACTTC
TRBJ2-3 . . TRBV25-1 CASSDIRGVDTQYF TGTGCCAGCAGTGACATTCGAGGGGTAGATACGCAGTATTTT
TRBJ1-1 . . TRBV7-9 CASTLGALMNTEAFF TGTGCCAGCACCCTGGGGGCACTCATGAACACTGAAGCTTTCTTT
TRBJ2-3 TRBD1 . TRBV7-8 CASSYLGTGGDTDTQYF TGTGCCAGCAGCTACCTCGGGACAGGGGGCGATACAGATACGCAGTATTTT
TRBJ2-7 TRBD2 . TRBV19 CASSDGGGALYEQYF TGTGCCAGTAGTGATGGGGGAGGGGCCCTCTACGAGCAGTACTTC
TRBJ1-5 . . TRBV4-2 CASSQRGFNQPQHF TGTGCCAGCAGCCAAAGGGGTTTCAATCAGCCCCAGCATTTT
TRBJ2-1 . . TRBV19 CASSPTRNEQFF TGTGCCAGTAGCCCAACTCGCAATGAGCAGTTCTTC
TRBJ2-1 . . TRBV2 CASTLDSSYNEQFF TGTGCCAGCACCCTTGACTCCTCCTACAATGAGCAGTTCTTC
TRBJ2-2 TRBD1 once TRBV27 CASSLTGQGLRSGELFF TGTGCCAGCAGTTTAACTGGACAGGGGTTAAGATCGGGGGAGCTGTTTTTT
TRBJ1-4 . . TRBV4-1 CASSQDETHSLNEKLFF TGCGCCAGCAGCCAAGATGAAACCCATTCCCTTAATGAAAAACTGTTTTTT
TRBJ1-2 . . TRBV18 CASSPRQGGNYGYTF TGTGCCAGCTCACCGAGGCAGGGAGGAAACTATGGCTACACCTTC
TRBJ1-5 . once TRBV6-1 CASIYRVGNQPQHF TGTGCCAGCATATACAGGGTTGGTAATCAGCCCCAGCATTTT
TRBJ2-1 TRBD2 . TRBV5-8 CASSPPSGRAHEQFF TGTGCCAGCAGCCCCCCTAGCGGGAGGGCCCATGAGCAGTTCTTC
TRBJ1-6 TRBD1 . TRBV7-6 CASSLAGRTGGDSPLHF TGTGCCAGCAGCTTAGCTGGGAGGACAGGGGGGGATTCACCCCTCCACTTT
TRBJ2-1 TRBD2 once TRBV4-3 CASSQTSGRTYNEQFF TGCGCCAGCAGCCAGACTAGCGGGAGAACCTACAATGAGCAGTTCTTC
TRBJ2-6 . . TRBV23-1 CASIFGASGANVLTF TGCGCCAGCATCTTCGGCGCCTCTGGGGCCAACGTCCTGACTTTC
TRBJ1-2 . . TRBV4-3 CASSQGQGLFYGYTF TGCGCCAGCAGCCAAGGGCAGGGGTTATTCTATGGCTACACCTTC
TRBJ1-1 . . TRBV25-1 CASHGRGRGVVEAFF TGTGCCAGTCACGGGCGGGGACGGGGAGTTGTTGAAGCTTTCTTT
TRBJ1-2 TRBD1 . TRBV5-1 CASSQPGQGDGYTF TGCGCCAGCAGCCAGCCGGGACAGGGGGATGGCTACACCTTC
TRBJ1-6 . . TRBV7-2 CASWGDNSPLHF TGTGCCAGTTGGGGGGACAATTCACCCCTCCACTTT
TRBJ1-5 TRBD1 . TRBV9 CASSTGTGTNQPQHF TGTGCCAGCAGCACCGGGACAGGAACCAATCAGCCCCAGCATTTT
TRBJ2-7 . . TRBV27 CASSYTGSFSYEQYF TGTGCCAGCAGTTATACAGGGTCTTTTTCCTACGAGCAGTACTTC